This T cell receptor (beta chain) was obtained from a study of T-cell memory formation after mild COVID-19. Study-level background: TCR clusters were mostly confined to one donor each. Study-level findings and limits: Contracting CD8+ clones were enriched in EMRA, CD4+ mainly in CM and EM.

This CDR3 contains 13 residues. Trimming took off 6 bases at V and 7 bases at J, with 13 bases between the two ends. Per germline, CDR1 MNHNS and CDR2 SASEGT. A single record per CDR3 protein comes from TCRdb applying MiXCR to the 5' RACE reads. This table has a few hundred thousand distinct CDR3 sequences, more than 20% appearing once. Regarding this clonotype: Its cognate antigen is unknown.

The clonotype comes from an adult woman who had mild COVID-19 (a few samples of this study predate the infection). Cell type and time point are not known. Sequenced material: PBMCs or a T cell subset sorted from them (not recorded which). The chain couples TRBV6-1 to TRBJ2-1; a weak D match, TRBD1 (5 bases). DNA of the CDR3: TGTGCCAGCAGCTATGTAGGGGAAAATGAGCAGTTCTTC. Encoded protein: CASSYVGENEQFF.